The rows below give T cell receptor beta chains drawn from one sample of a study of early T cells in non-severe SARS-CoV-2 infection. In TCRdb, the 5' RACE reads were re-called with MiXCR into one record per CDR3 protein. The sample comprises over 85,000 distinct CDR3 sequences, over 10% of which are singletons, and approximately 6.4% rests with the top ten. Sequences were obtained from whole blood. These receptors all stem from an adult who was a healthcare worker with PCR-confirmed SARS-CoV-2 infection or an uninfected control (not recorded which). Both conserved end residues are part of each CDR3. Each record gives: J gene, D gene, clone size, V gene, CDR3 DNA, CDR3 protein. The D gene is left open where the match is weak. Clone sizes are given selectively: once, few, many, or a class where the clone is expanded.

J gene: TRBJ1-1
D gene: NA
clone size: NA
V gene: TRBV12-3/TRBV12-4
CDR3 DNA: TGTGCCAGCAGTTTGATTGGAACTGAAGCTTTCTTT
CDR3 protein: CASSLIGTEAFF

J gene: TRBJ2-5
D gene: TRBD2
clone size: NA
V gene: TRBV4-1
CDR3 DNA: TGCGCCAGCAGCCTAGGCGGGGTAGCGGGAGGAGAGACCCAGTACTTC
CDR3 protein: CASSLGGVAGGETQYF

J gene: TRBJ2-1
D gene: NA
clone size: NA
V gene: TRBV3-1
CDR3 DNA: TGTGCCAGCAGCCTTTCCAGCCAGGGTGAGCAGTTCTTC
CDR3 protein: CASSLSSQGEQFF

J gene: TRBJ1-3
D gene: NA
clone size: few
V gene: TRBV18
CDR3 DNA: TGTGCCAGCTCGCCCGACACGGCTGGAAACACCATATATTTT
CDR3 protein: CASSPDTAGNTIYF

J gene: TRBJ2-3
D gene: TRBD2
clone size: few
V gene: TRBV7-9
CDR3 DNA: TGTGCCAGCAGCTCGCTAGCGGGAGGGCGAGGGTTCAGGGATACGCAGTATTTT
CDR3 protein: CASSSLAGGRGFRDTQYF

J gene: TRBJ2-7
D gene: NA
clone size: NA
V gene: TRBV28
CDR3 DNA: TGTGCCAGCAGTCCGACGGAGACCCACTACGAGCAGTACTTC
CDR3 protein: CASSPTETHYEQYF

J gene: TRBJ1-1
D gene: NA
clone size: few
V gene: TRBV28
CDR3 DNA: TGTGCCAGCAGTTTTATCAGCGGCGAAGCTTTCTTT
CDR3 protein: CASSFISGEAFF

J gene: TRBJ2-4
D gene: TRBD2
clone size: NA
V gene: TRBV12-3/TRBV12-4
CDR3 DNA: TGTGCCAGCAGTCCAAGCGGGAGAGCTGCCAAAAACATTCAGTACTTC
CDR3 protein: CASSPSGRAAKNIQYF

J gene: TRBJ1-2
D gene: NA
clone size: few
V gene: TRBV12-3/TRBV12-4
CDR3 DNA: TGTGCCAGCAGCTCCCGGAACAGGGCCCGTAGCTATGGCTACACCTTC
CDR3 protein: CASSSRNRARSYGYTF

J gene: TRBJ1-1
D gene: NA
clone size: few
V gene: TRBV10-1
CDR3 DNA: TGCGCCAGCAGCTCCGACGGTAACACTGAAGCTTTCTTT
CDR3 protein: CASSSDGNTEAFF

J gene: TRBJ1-5
D gene: NA
clone size: NA
V gene: TRBV4-1
CDR3 DNA: TGCGCCAGCAGCCAAGGTTTAGCAGGGCATCAGCCCCAGCATTTT
CDR3 protein: CASSQGLAGHQPQHF

J gene: TRBJ2-1
D gene: TRBD2
clone size: few
V gene: TRBV29-1
CDR3 DNA: TGCAGCGTTGACGGACTAGCGGGAGGGCCTGTCAATGAGCAGTTCTTC
CDR3 protein: CSVDGLAGGPVNEQFF

J gene: TRBJ2-4
D gene: TRBD1
clone size: NA
V gene: TRBV7-2
CDR3 DNA: TGTGCCAGCAGCCCCCGACAGGGGGGGATTGGCATTCAGTACTTC
CDR3 protein: CASSPRQGGIGIQYF

J gene: TRBJ2-3
D gene: NA
clone size: NA
V gene: TRBV3-1
CDR3 DNA: TGTGCCAGCAGCCTAGGGGGGCCCACAGATACGCAGTATTTT
CDR3 protein: CASSLGGPTDTQYF

J gene: TRBJ2-1
D gene: NA
clone size: many
V gene: TRBV7-9
CDR3 DNA: TGTGCCAGCACTGGGGAAGGAAGCTCCTACAATGAGCAGTTCTTC
CDR3 protein: CASTGEGSSYNEQFF

J gene: TRBJ2-3
D gene: TRBD2
clone size: many
V gene: TRBV11-2
CDR3 DNA: TGTGCCAGCAGCTTGGAATTAGCGGGAGGTCCTCTTTTAGCGTCAGATACGCAGTATTTT
CDR3 protein: CASSLELAGGPLLASDTQYF

J gene: TRBJ2-1
D gene: TRBD2
clone size: few
V gene: TRBV9
CDR3 DNA: TGTGCCAGTTCGAGAGGGACTAGCAACCATCGCTCCTACAATGAGCAGTTCTTC
CDR3 protein: CASSRGTSNHRSYNEQFF

J gene: TRBJ1-5
D gene: NA
clone size: NA
V gene: TRBV28
CDR3 DNA: TGTGCCAGCAGGCAGGCCATAGTGAATCAGCCCCAGCATTTT
CDR3 protein: CASRQAIVNQPQHF

J gene: TRBJ2-2
D gene: NA
clone size: NA
V gene: TRBV12-5
CDR3 DNA: TGTGCTAGTGGCCTTGAGTTGCCCGGGGAGCTGTTTTTT
CDR3 protein: CASGLELPGELFF

J gene: TRBJ2-1
D gene: NA
clone size: NA
V gene: TRBV6-6
CDR3 DNA: TGTGCCAGCAGTTACGTTCGAGCCTCAATGGGAGGTGAGCAGTTCTTC
CDR3 protein: CASSYVRASMGGEQFF

J gene: TRBJ2-3
D gene: TRBD2
clone size: many
V gene: TRBV20-1
CDR3 DNA: TGCAGCGCAATAGCGGGAGACACAGATACGCAGTATTTT
CDR3 protein: CSAIAGDTDTQYF

J gene: TRBJ2-2
D gene: NA
clone size: few
V gene: TRBV7-9
CDR3 DNA: TGTGCCAGCAGCTTCAGGAAACAAAACACCGGGGAGCTGTTTTTT
CDR3 protein: CASSFRKQNTGELFF

J gene: TRBJ2-1
D gene: NA
clone size: many
V gene: TRBV7-6
CDR3 DNA: TGTGCCAGCAGCCCAGTCCCCAACTCCTACAATGAGCAGTTCTTC
CDR3 protein: CASSPVPNSYNEQFF

J gene: TRBJ2-1
D gene: NA
clone size: few
V gene: TRBV6-2/TRBV6-3
CDR3 DNA: TGTGCCAGCACGTCCGGGACAAATTACAATGAGCAGTTCTTC
CDR3 protein: CASTSGTNYNEQFF

J gene: TRBJ1-5
D gene: NA
clone size: NA
V gene: TRBV28
CDR3 DNA: TGTGCCAGCAGGTTGCCGGGGCAGGTCGGCACACGGGCCCAGCATTTT
CDR3 protein: CASRLPGQVGTRAQHF

J gene: TRBJ2-7
D gene: NA
clone size: few
V gene: TRBV5-1
CDR3 DNA: TGCGCCAGCAGCCACTCCGGGACAACCTACGAGCAGTACTTC
CDR3 protein: CASSHSGTTYEQYF

J gene: TRBJ2-3
D gene: NA
clone size: NA
V gene: TRBV2
CDR3 DNA: TGTGCCAGCACCTCCACTTTCAGGGGAGGGACAGATACGCAGTATTTT
CDR3 protein: CASTSTFRGGTDTQYF

J gene: TRBJ2-3
D gene: TRBD1
clone size: many
V gene: TRBV11-2
CDR3 DNA: TGTGCCAGCTCTCCGGGACAGCACACAGATACGCAGTATTTT
CDR3 protein: CASSPGQHTDTQYF

J gene: TRBJ2-1
D gene: NA
clone size: NA
V gene: TRBV20-1
CDR3 DNA: TGCAGTGCACACGGATGGAACAATGAGCAGTTCTTC
CDR3 protein: CSAHGWNNEQFF

J gene: TRBJ2-7
D gene: NA
clone size: NA
V gene: TRBV3-1
CDR3 DNA: TGTGCCAGCAGCCAATTCTCAGGTATAGACGAGCAGTACTTC
CDR3 protein: CASSQFSGIDEQYF

J gene: TRBJ1-4
D gene: NA
clone size: many
V gene: TRBV12-3/TRBV12-4
CDR3 DNA: TGTGCCAGCAGTACCTTCGGGGTTCGGGAAAAACTGTTTTTT
CDR3 protein: CASSTFGVREKLFF